One and the same sample provided the 32 T cell receptor beta chains below, sequenced in a study of molecular identifiers for immune sequencing clone quantification. Via MiXCR, TCRdb re-called the PCR reads, giving one row per CDR3 protein. The sample shows 400,000 to 600,000 distinct CDR3 sequences, about 25% of them seen only once. Material for sequencing was naive CD8+ T cells from blood, with Jurkat cell RNA spiked in. The subset is: FACS-sorted CD8+CD4-CCR7+CD45RA+ naive T cells. These receptors originate from a human donor in good health. Some libraries in this study had Jurkat cell RNA spiked in.

This clonotype was seen only a few times. J is TRBJ1-5 and V is TRBV27, with no clear D. CDR1 and CDR2 (germline): MNHEY, SMNVEV (reference sequence). V lost 5 bases to trimming and J lost 0 bases, with 11 bases between them. This CDR3 has 15 residues. CDR3 DNA: TGTGCCAGCAGTCTTCAGCCGTATAGCAATCAGCCCCAGCATTTT. Translating it yields CASSLQPYSNQPQHF.

The rearrangement uses TRBV30 and TRBJ1-2; no firm D call. The CDR3 has 10 residues. The V end lost 3 bases, the J end lost 5 bases, and 4 bases lay between the germline ends. The germline V gene encodes CDR1 GTSNPN and CDR2 SVGIG (reference sequence). Here the CDR3 reads CAWRVYGYTF. The CDR3, as DNA: TGTGCCTGGAGAGTTTATGGCTACACCTTC. Full variable domain (rest looked up from reference TRBV30 and TRBJ1-2): SQTIHQWPATLVQPVGSPLSLECTVEGTSNPNLYWYRQAAGRGLQLLFYSVGIGQISSEVPQNLSASRPQDRQFILSSKKLLLSDSGFYLCAWRVYGYTFGSGTRLTVV.

On this clonotype: A read error may be the cause here, since a much bigger clone is one base away. The chain carries TRBV2 and TRBJ2-7; perhaps TRBD1 as D (5 bases). This CDR3 has 13 residues. V was cut by 3 bases and J by 9 bases, with 15 bases left in between. Per germline, CDR1 SNHLY and CDR2 FYNNEI. In nucleotides, the CDR3 is TGTGCCAGCAGTGATTGGGGCATGGACGGGCAGTACTTC. This codes for CASSDWGMDGQYF.

This chain connects TRBV19 to TRBJ2-7; TRBD1 is a possible D gene (5 bases). Germline CDR1 reads LNHDA; CDR2 reads SQIVND (reference sequence). Between the trimmed V and J ends, which lost 1 base and 0 bases, there was a span of 13 bases. CDR3 size: 16 residues. The CDR3 loop is CASSIGQIFSSYEQYF. CDR3 nucleotide sequence: TGTGCCAGTAGTATAGGACAGATCTTCAGCTCCTACGAGCAGTACTTC.

As to this clonotype: Because it lacks the conserved phenylalanine or tryptophan at the end, this CDR3 is likely a read error. CDR3 DNA sequence: TGTGCCAGCAGCTCGGGACTGATTTCCTACGAGCAGTACCTC. This codes for CASSSGLISYEQYL. V and J are TRBV6-2 or TRBV6-3 and TRBJ2-7, with D maybe TRBD2 (6 bases). Trimming left V 6 bases short and J 1 base short, with 13 bases between. From germline, CDR1 is MNHEY and CDR2 SVGEGT. This CDR3 spans 14 amino acids.

The gene calls are TRBV20-1 and TRBJ2-1, with unresolved D. Trimming removed 7 bases from V and 3 bases from J, with 13 bases in between. This CDR3 has 13 amino acids. Germline CDR1 DFQATT, CDR2 SNEGSKA (reference sequence). The CDR3 sequence is CSVRSVFYNEQFF. CDR3 in DNA: TGCAGTGTTCGGTCGGTCTTCTACAATGAGCAGTTCTTC.

This sequence joins TRBV9 and TRBJ1-1; possibly TRBD1 for D (5 bases). The CDR3 extends over 14 amino acids. V lost 0 bases and J lost 8, with 14 bases in between. CDR1 and CDR2 (germline): SGDLS, YYNGEE. CDR3 nucleotide sequence: TGTGCCAGCAGCGTAGGAGGGACCGGATCCGAAGCTTTCTTT. As protein: CASSVGGTGSEAFF.

Many counts were recorded for this clonotype. The chain carries TRBV15 and TRBJ2-7; 8 bases match TRBD1. The length of the CDR3 is 15 residues. After removal of 0 bases from V and 5 bases from J, the junction contained 6 bases not matched to a gene. CDR1 is LNHNV and CDR2 is YYDKDF in the germline V gene (reference sequence). The CDR3 here is CATSRDLNRGNEQYF. Written as DNA, the CDR3 is TGTGCCACCAGCAGAGATCTTAACAGGGGGAACGAGCAGTACTTC.

This clonotype was detected a few times. This clone may be a read error of a much larger clone one base away. This chain links TRBV28 with TRBJ2-5; a weak D match, TRBD1 (5 bases). This CDR3 is 14 amino acids long. Germline V gene sequence: CDR1 MDHEN, CDR2 SYDVKM. V dropped 3 bases and J dropped 4 bases, with 12 bases sitting between them. In DNA, the CDR3 is TGTGCCAGCAGTTTCAGACAGCTCCGAGAGACCCAGTACTTC. It is translated as CASSFRQLRETQYF.

This sequence joins TRBV5-3 and TRBJ1-4; TRBD1 aligns across 7 bases. TRBV5-3 has ORF status, its function being uncertain. The CDR3 covers 19 residues. V trimming: 8 bases; J trimming: 5 bases; junction bases outside the gene matches: 24. As DNA, the CDR3 is TGTGCCAGCGGCACGCCTCACTCGTCAGGGACAGCTGTGAATGAAAAACTGTTTTTT. It is translated as CASGTPHSSGTAVNEKLFF.

Regarding this clonotype: Possible read error: a much larger clone is one base away. The rearrangement uses TRBV5-3 and TRBJ1-1, with D possibly matching TRBD1 (6 bases). TRBV5-3 is noted as an ORF with a role that remains uncertain. The CDR3 is 15 residues long. CDR3 in DNA: TGTGCCAGCAGCTTGGGGGCATGGGGCAACACTGAAGCTTTCTTT. Translation: CASSLGAWGNTEAFF.

This clonotype has only a few counts. The junction and the germline gene differ at one end; a read error may be behind it. J is TRBJ1-2 and V is TRBV14; D call uncertain. The CDR3 runs to 13 residues. Germline values: CDR1 SGHDN, CDR2 FVKESK. In DNA form, the CDR3 reads TGTGCCAGCGGCCAAGTGTCTTGGTATGGCTACACCTTC. Translation: CASGQVSWYGYTF. The whole variable domain, remainder taken from reference TRBV14 and TRBJ1-2, is EAGVTQFPSHSVIEKGQTVTLRCDPISGHDNLYWYRRVMGKEIKFLLHFVKESKQDESGMPNNRFLAERTGGTYSTLKVQPAELEDSGVYFCASGQVSWYGYTFGSGTRLTVV.

A word on this clonotype: This may stem from a read error, because a much larger clone lies one nucleotide away. The chain is built from TRBV2 and TRBJ2-3; 7 bases agree with TRBD2. This CDR3 is 15 amino acids long. Germline V gene sequence: CDR1 SNHLY, CDR2 FYNNEI. The CDR3 spells CASSAWGGSTDTQCF. Here the CDR3 DNA reads TGTGCCAGCAGTGCCTGGGGGGGAAGCACAGATACGCAGTGTTTT.

The chain couples TRBV7-9 to TRBJ2-4, with D perhaps TRBD1 or TRBD2 (5 bases each). This CDR3 contains 16 residues. Germline-derived CDR1 and CDR2 are SEHNR and FQNEAQ (reference sequence). V lost 11 bases to trimming and J lost 0 bases, with 20 bases between them. The CDR3 is CAGSSGTALAKNIQYF. Written as DNA, the CDR3 is TGTGCCGGCTCATCCGGGACGGCTTTAGCCAAAAACATTCAGTACTTC.

Here the CDR3 reads CASRQSYNSPLHF. CDR3 nucleotides: TGTGCCAGCAGACAGTCATATAATTCACCCCTCCACTTT. V is TRBV6-5 and J is TRBJ1-6; D gene uncertain. Germline V gene sequence: CDR1 MNHEY, CDR2 SVGAGI. The CDR3 is 13 residues long. Trimming pared 6 bases from V and 4 bases from J, leaving 7 bases between.

V is TRBV29-1 and J is TRBJ1-1; 7 nucleotides agree with TRBD1. The junction had 8 bases not matched to a gene; V was cut back by 6 bases and J by 1 base. The V gene's germline CDR1 is SQVTM and CDR2 ANQGSEA. This CDR3 comprises 14 residues. In nucleotides, the CDR3 is TGCAGCGTGAGAAAGGGACAGCCGAACACTGAAGCTTTCTTT. It is translated as CSVRKGQPNTEAFF.

Details on this clonotype: This may be a read error, as it is one base from a much larger clone. The chain carries TRBV20-1 and TRBJ1-6; D is unresolved. The germline gives CDR1 DFQATT, CDR2 SNEGSKA (reference sequence). The CDR3 sequence is 13 residues long. The CDR3 nucleotides read TGCAATGCGCCGGGTTCACATAATTCACCCCTCCACTTT. Translated: CNAPGSHNSPLHF.

In its sample, this clonotype was seen a few times. The CDR3 bases are TGCGCCAGCAGCCAAGATCTCGACGGGAGCCCCTACGAGCAGTACTTC. Translation: CASSQDLDGSPYEQYF. This rearrangement joins TRBV4-3 to TRBJ2-7; tentative D call: TRBD2 (6 bases). CDR1 LGHNA and CDR2 YSLEER come from the germline V gene. This CDR3 region has 16 residues. V lost 0 bases, J lost 2 bases, and 14 bases lay in between.

This clonotype was observed many times. The chain is built from TRBV29-1 and TRBJ1-2; 7 positions match TRBD1. The germline V gene has CDR1 SQVTM and CDR2 ANQGSEA. This CDR3 comprises 14 residues. V shed 4 bases, J shed 4 bases, and the junction held 9 bases outside the gene matches. CDR3 nucleotide sequence: TGCAGCGTTGCTGAAACCGGGACAGCCTATGGCTACACCTTC. Its translation is CSVAETGTAYGYTF.

In its sample, this clonotype was seen a few times. The chain links TRBV27 to TRBJ1-1; D perhaps matches TRBD1 (6 bases). CDR1 and CDR2 (germline): MNHEY, SMNVEV (reference sequence). With 5 bases removed from V and 2 bases from J, the gap between germline ends came to 15 bases. The CDR3 sequence is 15 residues long. The CDR3 coding sequence is TGTGCCAGCAGTAAACAGGGTATCGCCAACACTGAAGCTTTCTTT. Amino acid sequence: CASSKQGIANTEAFF.

The chain carries TRBV20-1 and TRBJ2-2; 8 bases fit TRBD2. From germline, CDR1 is DFQATT and CDR2 SNEGSKA (reference sequence). This CDR3 contains 16 residues. With V trimmed by 2 bases and J by 0 bases, 5 bases remained unmatched. The CDR3 DNA sequence: TGCAGTGCTAGAATCTTGCGGGGGGCGAACACCGGGGAGCTGTTTTTT. Protein product: CSARILRGANTGELFF.

This clonotype was seen at least ten times. The chain couples TRBV21-1 to TRBJ2-3; TRBD2, the D gene given by the table, was not confirmed from the DNA. TRBV21-1 is a pseudogene locus. CDR3 size: 17 residues. The CDR3 DNA reads as TGTGCCAGCAGCAGGACTAGCGGGGGGCCTGACACAGATACGCAGTATTTT. This translates into CASSRTSGGPDTDTQYF.

Note on this clonotype: A much larger clone lies one base from this, so it may be a read error. A read error is likely, as this CDR3 ends without the conserved phenylalanine or tryptophan. V and J are TRBV5-4 and TRBJ2-7; D gene ambiguous. Trimming stripped 3 bases from V and 5 bases from J, with 15 bases between. The CDR3 length is 14 residues. Germline CDR1 SGHNT, CDR2 YYREEE (reference sequence). The CDR3 coding sequence is TGTGCCAGCAGCTCTCTCCTGGGCTGGGACGAGCAGTACCTC. As protein: CASSSLLGWDEQYL.

J is TRBJ1-2 and V is TRBV6-6, with D unclear. The CDR3 sequence is 19 residues long. Trimming pared 0 bases from V and 1 base from J, leaving 21 bases between. Germline V gene sequence: CDR1 MNHNY, CDR2 SVGAGI (reference sequence). The CDR3 bases are TGTGCCAGCAGTTACTCGACTAGTTATACCGAACCTTTTAACTATGGCTACACCTTC. This codes for CASSYSTSYTEPFNYGYTF.

V gene TRBV4-3 combines with J gene TRBJ1-5, with D perhaps TRBD1 (6 bases). V was clipped by 1 base and J by 5 bases, with 12 bases between them. In germline, CDR1 is LGHNA, CDR2 YSLEER. This CDR3 contains 15 residues. The CDR3 is CASSQVYRADQPQHF. The CDR3 DNA sequence: TGCGCCAGCAGCCAAGTATACAGGGCTGATCAGCCCCAGCATTTT.

Turning to this clonotype: A much larger clone is a single base away; this may be a read error. The V and J genes are TRBV28 and TRBJ2-4; perhaps TRBD2 as D (5 bases). Per the germline V gene, CDR1 is MDHEN and CDR2 is SYDVKM. This CDR3 is built from 13 residues. The CDR3 DNA is TGTGCCAGCAGTCCTGGACTTACAAACGTTCAGTACTTC. Translating it yields CASSPGLTNVQYF.

The chain is built from TRBV18 and TRBJ2-1; D is undetermined. This CDR3 region has 13 residues. V was trimmed by 2 bases and J by 7 bases, leaving 9 bases between them. CDR1 is KGHSH, CDR2 LQKENI, per germline. The CDR3 sequence is CASSPGGPNEQFF. CDR3 coding DNA: TGTGCCAGCTCACCAGGTGGGCCGAATGAGCAGTTCTTC.

The rearrangement links TRBV5-1 to TRBJ2-7; 10 positions agree with TRBD1. This CDR3 is 16 amino acids long. The trim removed 0 bases at V and 0 bases at J, leaving 3 bases unmatched. CDR1 and CDR2 (germline): SGHRS, YFSETQ. CDR3 in amino acids: CASSLEGQGSSYEQYF. The CDR3 bases are TGCGCCAGCAGCTTGGAGGGACAGGGGAGCTCCTACGAGCAGTACTTC.

This clonotype was observed at least ten times. This chain joins TRBV7-2 and TRBJ2-3; D possibly corresponds to TRBD2 (6 bases). The CDR3 length is 14 residues. Trimming left V 6 bases short and J 4 bases short, with 14 bases between. The germline V gene encodes CDR1 SGHTA and CDR2 FQGNSA. CDR3: CASSTSGYPDTQYF. The CDR3 nucleotides are TGTGCCAGCAGTACAAGCGGGTACCCAGATACGCAGTATTTT.

The chain has TRBV7-9 and TRBJ2-7, with D perhaps matching TRBD1 or TRBD2 (5 bases each). The CDR3 spans 14 residues. Deletions cut 1 base from V and 0 bases from J, with 7 bases between. Germline V gene data show CDR1 as SEHNR and CDR2 as FQNEAQ (reference sequence). CDR3 protein: CASSLEGTSYEQYF. CDR3 DNA sequence: TGTGCCAGCAGCTTAGAGGGGACCTCCTACGAGCAGTACTTC.

Notes on this clonotype: This may arise from a read error, as a much more abundant clone is one base away. V is TRBV12-5 and J is TRBJ2-3, with TRBD2 matching over 7 bases. This CDR3 is built from 15 residues. Trimming at V came to 4 bases and at J to 5 bases, leaving 9 bases not matched to a gene. Germline CDR1 reads LGHNT; CDR2 reads FRNRAP. The CDR3 DNA sequence: TGTGCTAGTGGTTCGGTAGATGGGACTATAGATACGCAGTATTTT. Amino acids: CASGSVDGTIDTQYF.

This clonotype was counted a few times. The chain links TRBV19 to TRBJ2-2; 14 bases line up with TRBD2. The germline CDR1 and CDR2 sequences are LNHDA and SQIVND (reference sequence). The V and J ends lost 10 bases and 6 bases, in that order; junction bases with no gene match: 10. The CDR3 consists of 16 residues. CDR3 nucleotide sequence: TGTGCCATCTCGACTAGCGGGGGGGCTAAGGCCGGGGAGCTGTTTTTT. Residues: CAISTSGGAKAGELFF.